Following are 32 T cell receptor beta chains from one sample sequenced in a study of beta chain features in type 1 diabetes (dated by TCRdb to 2016 to 2018). Libraries were prepared through the immunoSEQ multiplex PCR assay. The High Capacity cDNA Reverse Transcription Kit was used to reverse transcribe all of the isolated RNA, meaning that expressed TCRB transcripts were what got sequenced. This immuneACCESS table, as held by TCRdb, lists in-frame sequences with V and J called but not all clones. Of the missing ones, under half trace to an unresolved V gene in checked studies; the others have no known cause. The sample data list around 300,000 clones, and under 8.5% of these were observed just once. Roughly 0.94% of the sample rests with the top ten. The specimen was central memory CD4+ T cells from blood. These receptors were collected from a woman under 30 in good health.

The table lists this clone with a few counts. This chain connects TRBV5-1 to TRBJ2-3, with TRBD2 matching 9 bases. Germline V gene lookup returns CDR1 SGHRS and CDR2 YFSETQ. V lost 0 bases and J lost 1; bases outside the gene matches: 6. This CDR3 contains 17 residues. DNA for the CDR3: TGCGCCAGCAGCTTGGAATTAGCGGGAGCGGGCACAGATACGCAGTATTTT. This sequence encodes CASSLELAGAGTDTQYF.

There are many counts of this clone. The chain carries TRBV7-3 and TRBJ2-1; possible D gene TRBD1, 6 bases. The CDR3 totals 16 residues. The V and J ends lost 2 bases and 2 bases respectively, with 13 bases between them. CDR1 SGHTA and CDR2 FQGTGA come from the germline V gene. The CDR3 loop is CASSLSSGQPYNEQFF. The CDR3 region has the DNA TGTGCCAGCAGCTTATCGTCGGGACAACCCTACAATGAGCAGTTCTTC.

This clone has a handful of counts. The CDR3 reads CASSRASNQPQHF. The CDR3 DNA sequence: TGTGCCAGCAGCCGCGCCAGCAATCAGCCCCAGCATTTT. This chain uses TRBV7-2 with TRBJ1-5; D not certain. The CDR3 contains 13 residues. Germline values: CDR1 SGHTA, CDR2 FQGNSA. Trimming pared 5 bases from V and 1 base from J, leaving 6 bases between.

This clone was observed at least ten times. The identical CDR3 is also encoded by other nucleotide sequences in the sample. The chain links TRBV18 to TRBJ1-1; D not certain. V lost 1 base and J 1 base, leaving 4 bases between the germline ends. The CDR3 extends over 13 amino acids. The germline gives CDR1 KGHSH, CDR2 LQKENI. The CDR3 here is CASSPLENTEAFF. Written as DNA, the CDR3 is TGTGCCAGCTCACCACTGGAGAACACTGAAGCTTTCTTT.

The rearrangement joins TRBV27 to TRBJ2-7; 7 bases match TRBD1. Trimming took 7 bases from V and 2 from J; bases not matched to a gene: 8. The CDR3 has 14 amino acids. The germline CDR1 and CDR2 sequences are MNHEY and SMNVEV (reference sequence). CDR3 residues: CASKRTGSTYEQYF. In DNA, the CDR3 is TGTGCCAGCAAAAGGACAGGATCGACCTACGAGCAGTACTTC.

This clone was counted only a few times. The gene calls are TRBV7-3 and TRBJ2-7; the D is unclear. V lost 2 bases, J lost 3 bases, and 8 bases lay in between. CDR1 SGHTA and CDR2 FQGTGA come from the germline V gene. This CDR3 is built from 13 residues. The DNA of the CDR3 is TGTGCCAGCAGCTTAGGACCGAACTACGAGCAGTACGTC. This encodes CASSLGPNYEQYV.

This chain joins TRBV5-6 and TRBJ1-4; D perhaps matches TRBD1 (5 bases). The CDR3 is 13 residues long. The germline V gene has CDR1 SGHDT and CDR2 YYEEEE. Trimming took off 1 base at V and 7 bases at J, with 8 bases between the two ends. The CDR3 region is CASSLNRIEKLFF. The DNA of the CDR3 is TGTGCCAGCAGCTTGAACAGGATTGAAAAACTGTTTTTT.

This clone has only a few counts. V is TRBV6-6 and J is TRBJ1-3, with D perhaps TRBD1 (5 bases). The germline CDR1 and CDR2 sequences are MNHNY and SVGAGI (reference sequence). The CDR3 is 16 amino acids. V gave up 2 bases and J gave up 0 bases, with 11 bases separating them. The CDR3, as DNA: TGTGCCAGCAGTTACGGGACGTCGAGCTCTGGAAACACCATATATTTT. Translated, it gives CASSYGTSSSGNTIYF.

A few counts support this clone. The rearrangement uses TRBV30 and TRBJ2-2; the D is unclear. This CDR3 contains 14 residues. The V gene's germline CDR1 is GTSNPN and CDR2 SVGIG (reference sequence). V was cut by 2 bases and J by 5 bases, with 12 bases left in between. CDR3 coding DNA: TGTGCCTGGAGTACCACCGTCCGGACCGGGGAGCTGTTTTTT. It translates to CAWSTTVRTGELFF.

This clone has a handful of counts. The V gene is TRBV29-1, the J gene TRBJ1-1, with a tentative D call TRBD1 (5 bases). From germline, CDR1 is SQVTM and CDR2 ANQGSEA. V was shortened by 6 bases and J by 6 bases, with 11 bases between the two germline ends. The CDR3 is made up of 11 amino acids. CDR3 in DNA: TGCAGCGTGGCCCCGGGACCTGAAGCTTTCTTT. This encodes CSVAPGPEAFF.

V and J are TRBV5-1 and TRBJ1-1, with D hard to call. Between the trimmed V and J ends, which lost 0 bases and 10 bases, there was a span of 10 bases. This CDR3 contains 12 residues. The germline CDR1 and CDR2 sequences are SGHRS and YFSETQ. CDR3 coding DNA: TGCGCCAGCAGCTTGGATAGCAGCTCAGCTTTCTTT. The encoded protein is CASSLDSSSAFF.

J is TRBJ2-1 and V is TRBV27; 10 nucleotides line up with TRBD2. The CDR3 is 18 residues long. Germline V lookup: CDR1 MNHEY, CDR2 SMNVEV (reference sequence). Trimming at V came to 3 bases and at J to 4 bases, leaving 12 bases not matched to a gene. CDR3 bases: TGTGCCAGCAGTTTCCGGCGGGCTCTAGCGGGAGATTACAATGAGCAGTTCTTC. Protein product: CASSFRRALAGDYNEQFF.

This clone was counted a few times. The chain combines TRBV30 with TRBJ1-4; 10 bases map to TRBD1. The CDR3 has 14 amino acids. The V gene end was trimmed by 5 bases and the J gene end by 10 bases; junction bases not matched to a gene: 10. Germline V gives CDR1 GTSNPN, CDR2 SVGIG (reference sequence). In nucleotides, the CDR3 is TGTGCCTGGCACCGGGACAGGGGCCAGAGAAAACTGTTTTTT. Protein product: CAWHRDRGQRKLFF.

The CDR3 reads CASTRQVGSRVGSPLHF. CDR3 in DNA: TGTGCCAGCACTAGACAGGTTGGCTCCCGGGTTGGATCACCCCTCCACTTT. The chain employs TRBV5-4 and TRBJ1-6, with D possibly being TRBD1 (6 bases). Between the trimmed V and J ends, which lost 6 bases and 10 bases, there was a span of 26 bases. Germline values: CDR1 SGHNT, CDR2 YYREEE (reference sequence). The CDR3 has 17 amino acids.

This clone has only a few counts. This chain's CDR3 is CASSPRTSGAGVEFF. CDR3 bases: TGTGCCAGTAGTCCACGGACTAGCGGGGCTGGGGTGGAGTTCTTC. The chain carries TRBV19 and TRBJ2-1, with TRBD2 matching 12 bases. The ends lost 5 bases at V and 14 bases at J; junction bases unmatched: 13. CDR3 length: 15 residues. Germline V gene sequence: CDR1 LNHDA, CDR2 SQIVND (reference sequence). The variable domain in full, with the rest retrieved from reference TRBV19 and TRBJ2-1, is DGGITQSPKYLFRKEGQNVTLSCEQNLNHDAMYWYRQDPGQGLRLIYYSQIVNDFQKGDIAEGYSVSREKKESFPLTVTSAQKNPTAFYLCASSPRTSGAGVEFFGPGTRLTVL.

This sequence joins TRBV5-6 and TRBJ1-2, with 10 bases fitting TRBD1. V was pared by 2 bases and J by 5 bases, with 6 bases of the junction left unmatched. Germline assignment: CDR1 SGHDT and CDR2 YYEEEE. This CDR3 comprises 15 residues. CDR3 DNA: TGTGCCAGCAGCTTTTACGGGACAGGGGAATATGGCTACACCTTC. Amino acid sequence: CASSFYGTGEYGYTF.

This clone was seen a handful of times. The V and J genes are TRBV9 and TRBJ2-4; the match to TRBD1 covers 10 bases. Germline loops: CDR1 SGDLS, CDR2 YYNGEE. The CDR3 contains 18 residues. V dropped 4 bases and J dropped 1; count of bases not matched to a gene: 11. CDR3 sequence: CASSPRDRGIRAKNIQYF. The CDR3, as DNA: TGTGCCAGCAGCCCCCGGGACAGGGGAATTAGGGCCAAAAACATTCAGTACTTC.

This sequence joins TRBV7-2 and TRBJ2-5, with TRBD1 identical over 10 bases. J lost 5 bases, V lost 5 bases, and 11 bases had no gene match. Germline V gives CDR1 SGHTA, CDR2 FQGNSA. CDR3 length equals 16 residues. The CDR3 reads CASSAHDRGLGETQYF. Here the CDR3 DNA reads TGTGCCAGCAGCGCCCATGACAGGGGGCTCGGTGAGACCCAGTACTTC.

The chain uses TRBV7-2 and TRBJ1-1; D is uncertain. Trimming removed 5 bases at V and 1 base at J, with 8 bases between. This CDR3 is 13 amino acids long. CDR1 and CDR2 (germline): SGHTA, FQGNSA. CDR3 sequence: CASSPWGNTEAFF. The CDR3 coding sequence is TGTGCCAGCAGCCCCTGGGGGAACACTGAAGCTTTCTTT.

This chain connects TRBV4-3 to TRBJ2-3; D is unclear. V shed 0 bases and J shed 3 bases, with 10 bases lying between them. The CDR3 contains 15 residues. CDR1 LGHNA and CDR2 YSLEER come from the germline V gene. CDR3 sequence reads: CASSQEGRNTDTQYF. In DNA form, the CDR3 reads TGCGCCAGCAGCCAAGAAGGACGCAATACAGATACGCAGTATTTT.

The table lists this clone with a few counts. The chain joins TRBV18 to TRBJ1-2; 9 positions agree with TRBD1. Unmatched junction bases numbered 5, after V lost 2 bases and J lost 1 base. Germline-derived CDR1 and CDR2 are KGHSH and LQKENI. The CDR3 covers 16 residues. The chain's CDR3 is CASSPTRQGVNYGYTF. The DNA of the CDR3 is TGTGCCAGCTCACCAACCCGACAGGGGGTTAACTATGGCTACACCTTC. The whole variable domain, filled in from reference TRBV18 and TRBJ1-2, reads NAGVMQNPRHLVRRRGQEARLRCSPMKGHSHVYWYRQLPEEGLKFMVYLQKENIIDESGMPKERFSAEFPKEGPSILRIQQVVRGDSAAYFCASSPTRQGVNYGYTFGSGTRLTVV.

This clone was seen more than once but under ten times. The J gene is TRBJ1-5, the V gene TRBV2; D is undetermined. V was trimmed by 3 bases and J by 4 bases, leaving 10 bases between them. CDR1 SNHLY and CDR2 FYNNEI come from the germline V gene. The CDR3 has 14 amino acids. CDR3: CASSDFNRNQPQHF. The CDR3 DNA reads TGTGCCAGCAGTGACTTCAATCGGAATCAGCCCCAGCATTTT.

J is TRBJ2-3 and V is TRBV4-2, with 7 bases lining up with TRBD1. Trimming removed 5 bases from V and 1 base from J; junction bases left unmatched: 15. Germline CDR1 reads LGHNA; CDR2 reads YNFKEQ. CDR3 length: 18 residues. CDR3 DNA sequence: TGTGCCAGCAGCGGAGAGCGACAGGGAAGTAATCGCACAGATACGCAGTATTTT. This gives the protein CASSGERQGSNRTDTQYF.

The chain links TRBV2 to TRBJ2-2; the D gene is possibly TRBD1 (5 bases). Germline CDR1 SNHLY, CDR2 FYNNEI. CDR3 length equals 12 residues. Trimming left V 8 bases short and J 3 bases short, with 7 bases between. The CDR3 DNA reads as TGTGCCAGCTCCAGGGACACCGGGGAGCTGTTTTTT. This sequence encodes CASSRDTGELFF. The complete variable domain, with remaining parts taken from reference TRBV2 and TRBJ2-2, reads EPEVTQTPSHQVTQMGQEVILRCVPISNHLYFYWYRQILGQKVEFLVSFYNNEISEKSEIFDDQFSVERPDGSNFTLKIRSTKLEDSAMYFCASSRDTGELFFGEGSRLTVL.

This clone was observed a few times. This chain links TRBV4-2 with TRBJ2-1; tentative D call: TRBD2 (5 bases). Trimming cost V 3 bases and J 3 bases, with 6 bases left between them. The CDR3 runs 13 residues. CDR1 is LGHNA and CDR2 is YNFKEQ in the germline V gene. The CDR3 sequence: CASSHRDYNEQFF. The CDR3 bases are TGTGCCAGCAGCCACCGGGACTACAATGAGCAGTTCTTC.

V and J are TRBV6-1 and TRBJ1-2, with D perhaps TRBD1 (6 bases). This CDR3 region has 13 residues. V was pared by 0 bases and J by 4 bases, with 6 bases between. CDR1 and CDR2 from the germline V gene are MNHNS and SASEGT. CDR3 loop: CASSEARGYGYTF. The CDR3 DNA follows: TGTGCCAGCAGTGAAGCCAGGGGCTATGGCTACACCTTC.

In its sample, this clone was seen a few times. The chain employs TRBV7-2 and TRBJ2-1; D is tentatively TRBD1 or TRBD2 (6 bases each). The CDR3 is 15 amino acids. Trimming removed 0 bases from V and 7 bases from J, with 13 bases in between. The germline V gene encodes CDR1 SGHTA and CDR2 FQGNSA. The DNA of the CDR3 is TGTGCCAGCAGCTTAGCGAGGGGGGTACGGAATGAGCAGTTCTTC. The encoded protein is CASSLARGVRNEQFF.

V gene TRBV5-1 combines with J gene TRBJ2-6; D may be TRBD1 or TRBD2 (6 bases each). Germline V gene data show CDR1 as SGHRS and CDR2 as YFSETQ. This CDR3 region has 16 residues. V was cut by 0 bases and J by 3 bases, with 10 bases left in between. The CDR3: CASSLDGGGGANVLTF. The CDR3 DNA follows: TGCGCCAGCAGCTTGGACGGGGGCGGTGGGGCCAACGTCCTGACTTTC.

The V gene is TRBV28, the J gene TRBJ1-1; the D is unclear. The CDR3 runs 12 residues. V lost 3 bases and J 7 bases, leaving 9 bases between the germline ends. Germline V CDR1 and CDR2: MDHEN, SYDVKM. The CDR3 spells CASSLERGEAFF. As DNA, the CDR3 is TGTGCCAGCAGTTTGGAGCGGGGTGAAGCTTTCTTT.

This clone was found a few times. This chain uses TRBV7-2 with TRBJ1-1, with D unclear. This CDR3 has 13 amino acids. V lost 6 bases, J lost 3 bases, and 11 bases lay in between. The germline CDR1 and CDR2 sequences are SGHTA and FQGNSA. The CDR3 region has the DNA TGTGCCAGCAGTCCAAGCAAGTACACTGAAGCTTTCTTT. This gives the protein CASSPSKYTEAFF.

This chain joins TRBV7-9 and TRBJ1-3; 8 positions agree with TRBD1. V was clipped by 5 bases and J by 3 bases; unmatched bases: 6. From germline, CDR1 is SEHNR and CDR2 FQNEAQ (reference sequence). The CDR3 covers 15 residues. In DNA form, the CDR3 reads TGTGCCAGCAGCGCGCAGGACAGGGTTGGAAACACCATATATTTT. This codes for CASSAQDRVGNTIYF.

V is TRBV5-1 and J is TRBJ2-7; 8 bases fit TRBD1. The CDR3 sequence is 16 residues long. Germline lookup yields CDR1 SGHRS and CDR2 YFSETQ. J gave up 5 bases and V 0 bases, and 10 bases lay outside the gene matches. The CDR3 loop is CASSLERTGSSHEQYF. The CDR3 DNA follows: TGCGCCAGCAGCTTGGAACGGACAGGGTCATCGCACGAGCAGTACTTC.